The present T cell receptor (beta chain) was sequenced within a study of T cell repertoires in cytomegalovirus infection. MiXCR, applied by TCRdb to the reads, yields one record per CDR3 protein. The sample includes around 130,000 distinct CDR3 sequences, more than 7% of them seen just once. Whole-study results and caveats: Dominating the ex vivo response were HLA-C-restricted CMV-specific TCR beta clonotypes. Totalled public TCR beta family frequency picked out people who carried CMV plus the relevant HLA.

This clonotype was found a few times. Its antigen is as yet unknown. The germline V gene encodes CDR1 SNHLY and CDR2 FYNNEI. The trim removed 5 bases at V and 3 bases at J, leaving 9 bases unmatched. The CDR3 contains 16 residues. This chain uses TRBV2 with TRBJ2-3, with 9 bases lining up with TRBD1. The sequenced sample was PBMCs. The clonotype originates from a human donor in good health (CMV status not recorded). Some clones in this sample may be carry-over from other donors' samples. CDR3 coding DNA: TGTGCCAGCAGTAGGGACAGGGCTCTCGGTACAGATACGCAGTATTTT. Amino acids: CASSRDRALGTDTQYF.